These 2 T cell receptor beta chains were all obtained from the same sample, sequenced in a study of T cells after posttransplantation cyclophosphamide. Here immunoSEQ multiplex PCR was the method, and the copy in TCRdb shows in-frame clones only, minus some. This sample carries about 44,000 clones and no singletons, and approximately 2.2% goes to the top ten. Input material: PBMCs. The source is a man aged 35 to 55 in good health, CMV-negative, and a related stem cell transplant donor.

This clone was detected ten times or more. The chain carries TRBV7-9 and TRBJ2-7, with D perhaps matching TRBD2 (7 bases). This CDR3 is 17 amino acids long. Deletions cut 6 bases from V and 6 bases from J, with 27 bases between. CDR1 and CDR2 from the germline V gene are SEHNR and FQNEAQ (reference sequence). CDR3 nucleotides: TGTGCCAGCAGGAATAGGGGGGGGACATTTGTTAGGGGCGAGCAGTACGTC. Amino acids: CASRNRGGTFVRGEQYV.

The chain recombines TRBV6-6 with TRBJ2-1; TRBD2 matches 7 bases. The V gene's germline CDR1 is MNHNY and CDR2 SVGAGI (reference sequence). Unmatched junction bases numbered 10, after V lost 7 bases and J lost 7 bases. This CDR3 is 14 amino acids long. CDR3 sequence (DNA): TGTGCCAGCACCCTAGGCGGGGGAGGTAATGAGCAGTTCTTC. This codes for CASTLGGGGNEQFF.